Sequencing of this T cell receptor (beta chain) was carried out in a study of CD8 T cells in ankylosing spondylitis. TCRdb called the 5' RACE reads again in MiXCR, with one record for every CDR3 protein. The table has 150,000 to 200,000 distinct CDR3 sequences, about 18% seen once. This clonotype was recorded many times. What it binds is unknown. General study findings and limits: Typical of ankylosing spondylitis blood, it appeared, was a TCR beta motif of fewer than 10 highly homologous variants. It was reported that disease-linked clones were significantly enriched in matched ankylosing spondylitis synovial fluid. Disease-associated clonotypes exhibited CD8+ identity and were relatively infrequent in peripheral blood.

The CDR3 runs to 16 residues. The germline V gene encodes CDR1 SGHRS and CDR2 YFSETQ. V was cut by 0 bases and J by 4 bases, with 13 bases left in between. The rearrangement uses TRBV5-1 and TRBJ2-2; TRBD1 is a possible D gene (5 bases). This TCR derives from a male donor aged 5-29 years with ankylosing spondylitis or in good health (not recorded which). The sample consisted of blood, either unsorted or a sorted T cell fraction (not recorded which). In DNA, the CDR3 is TGCGCCAGCAGCTTGGAACCAGGCAGGGCCACCGGGGAGCTGTTTTTT. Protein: CASSLEPGRATGELFF.